A selection of T cell receptor beta chains follows, all from one sample in a study of cytomegalovirus exposure and HLA in healthy donors. Measured with immunoSEQ multiplex PCR; TCRdb has only the in-frame clones, and not every one. The sample lists some 110,000 clones, around 72% occurring once. Sequenced: PBMCs. The receptors were sampled from a male donor in good health and CMV-seronegative. The CDR3 runs from the conserved cysteine through the conserved F or W. The D gene is left open where the match is weak. A clone size is listed for some rows: how often the clone was seen (once, few, many), or a class if it is expanded.

CDR3aa: CASSSLDRNTEAFF; CDR3nt: TGTGCCAGCAGCTCTCTGGACAGGAACACTGAAGCTTTCTTT; j_gene: TRBJ1-1; d_gene: .; v_gene: TRBV11-3; abundance: medium-sized
CDR3aa: CASSFYNEQFF; CDR3nt: TGTGCCAGTTCATTCTACAATGAGCAGTTCTTC; j_gene: TRBJ2-1; d_gene: .; v_gene: TRBV19; abundance: .
CDR3aa: CASSPQVAAGGPGEQFF; CDR3nt: TGTGCCAGCAGCCCCCAAGTGGCAGCGGGAGGGCCCGGTGAGCAGTTCTTC; j_gene: TRBJ2-1; d_gene: TRBD2; v_gene: TRBV4-2; abundance: .
CDR3aa: CSASRAGYNEQFF; CDR3nt: TGCAGCGCGAGTCGAGCGGGCTACAATGAGCAGTTCTTC; j_gene: TRBJ2-1; d_gene: .; v_gene: TRBV29-1; abundance: .
CDR3aa: CASSFYRGRAGVPYNEQFF; CDR3nt: TGTGCCAGCAGCTTCTACAGGGGGCGCGCGGGAGTCCCCTACAATGAGCAGTTCTTC; j_gene: TRBJ2-1; d_gene: TRBD1; v_gene: TRBV5-6; abundance: .
CDR3aa: CASSRGGVSSYEQYF; CDR3nt: TGTGCCAGCAGCCGGGGGGGGGTCAGCTCCTACGAGCAGTACTTC; j_gene: TRBJ2-7; d_gene: TRBD2; v_gene: TRBV7-2; abundance: once
CDR3aa: CASSSGGYNYGYTF; CDR3nt: TGTGCCAGCAGTTCCGGGGGGTATAACTATGGCTACACCTTC; j_gene: TRBJ1-2; d_gene: .; v_gene: TRBV6-5; abundance: .
CDR3aa: CASSFDRSNQPQHF; CDR3nt: TGTGCCAGCAGTTTTGACAGGAGCAATCAGCCCCAGCATTTT; j_gene: TRBJ1-5; d_gene: .; v_gene: TRBV6-1; abundance: few
CDR3aa: CAISKAGGGYNEQFF; CDR3nt: TGTGCCATCAGCAAAGCGGGAGGGGGGTACAATGAGCAGTTCTTC; j_gene: TRBJ2-1; d_gene: TRBD2; v_gene: TRBV10-3; abundance: .
CDR3aa: CASSSYRVQGQETQYF; CDR3nt: TGTGCCAGCAGTTCCTACCGGGTCCAGGGCCAAGAGACCCAGTACTTC; j_gene: TRBJ2-5; d_gene: .; v_gene: TRBV6-6; abundance: .
CDR3aa: CAWSVGLAGEQETQYF; CDR3nt: TGTGCCTGGAGTGTAGGGTTAGCGGGAGAACAAGAGACCCAGTACTTC; j_gene: TRBJ2-5; d_gene: TRBD2; v_gene: TRBV30; abundance: .
CDR3aa: CASSPQGVGYGYTF; CDR3nt: TGTGCCAGCAGCCCACAGGGGGTGGGCTATGGCTACACCTTC; j_gene: TRBJ1-2; d_gene: TRBD1; v_gene: TRBV14; abundance: .
CDR3aa: CASSAEASGHIQYF; CDR3nt: TGTGCCAGCAGTGCTGAGGCCAGTGGTCACATTCAGTACTTC; j_gene: TRBJ2-4; d_gene: .; v_gene: TRBV6-1; abundance: .
CDR3aa: CASSLFRVNWDTPLKPQHF; CDR3nt: TGTGCCAGCAGTTTATTTCGGGTGAATTGGGACACACCCCTCAAACCCCAGCATTTT; j_gene: TRBJ1-5; d_gene: .; v_gene: TRBV28; abundance: few
CDR3aa: CASSEWSGSSYNEQFF; CDR3nt: TGCGCCAGCAGTGAGTGGTCCGGGAGCTCCTACAATGAGCAGTTCTTC; j_gene: TRBJ2-1; d_gene: .; v_gene: TRBV10-1; abundance: .
CDR3aa: CASRGRGYNEQFF; CDR3nt: TGTGCCAGCAGAGGTAGGGGGTACAATGAGCAGTTCTTC; j_gene: TRBJ2-1; d_gene: .; v_gene: TRBV27; abundance: .
CDR3aa: CASSHIGSHQNNEQFF; CDR3nt: TGTGCCAGCAGCCACATCGGGTCTCACCAAAACAATGAGCAGTTCTTC; j_gene: TRBJ2-1; d_gene: .; v_gene: TRBV11-3; abundance: .
CDR3aa: CASSLEGTVSYEQYF; CDR3nt: TGTGCCAGCAGCTTAGAGGGGACAGTCTCCTACGAGCAGTACTTC; j_gene: TRBJ2-7; d_gene: TRBD1; v_gene: TRBV7-6; abundance: .
CDR3aa: CASSLGAMASGRTGETQYF; CDR3nt: TGTGCCAGCAGCCTAGGGGCCATGGCTAGCGGGAGAACAGGGGAGACCCAGTACTTC; j_gene: TRBJ2-5; d_gene: TRBD2; v_gene: TRBV7-9; abundance: .
CDR3aa: CASSDVVAGSYNEQFF; CDR3nt: TGTGCCAGCAGTGACGTAGTAGCGGGCTCCTACAATGAGCAGTTCTTC; j_gene: TRBJ2-1; d_gene: TRBD2; v_gene: TRBV2; abundance: .
CDR3aa: CASSYQGGNTEAFF; CDR3nt: TGCGCCAGCAGTTATCAGGGGGGGAACACTGAAGCTTTCTTT; j_gene: TRBJ1-1; d_gene: TRBD1; v_gene: TRBV5-1; abundance: .
CDR3aa: CASSLEGSSGFYEQYF; CDR3nt: TGTGCCAGCAGCTTAGAGGGGTCTAGCGGGTTCTACGAGCAGTACTTC; j_gene: TRBJ2-7; d_gene: TRBD2; v_gene: TRBV13; abundance: few
CDR3aa: CASSLAGARLNYEQYF; CDR3nt: TGTGCCAGCAGCTTGGCCGGTGCCAGACTAAACTACGAGCAGTACTTC; j_gene: TRBJ2-7; d_gene: .; v_gene: TRBV5-4; abundance: .
CDR3aa: CASTRPPGLAGANTGELFF; CDR3nt: TGCGCCAGCACCCGACCCCCTGGACTAGCGGGAGCAAACACCGGGGAGCTGTTTTTT; j_gene: TRBJ2-2; d_gene: TRBD2; v_gene: TRBV10-1; abundance: few
CDR3aa: CASSLAGRDRGYGYTF; CDR3nt: TGCGCCAGCAGCCTGGCGGGGAGGGACAGGGGCTATGGCTACACCTTC; j_gene: TRBJ1-2; d_gene: TRBD1; v_gene: TRBV5-1; abundance: .
CDR3aa: CASSLELGQETQYF; CDR3nt: TGTGCCAGCAGCTTGGAGCTGGGCCAGGAGACCCAGTACTTC; j_gene: TRBJ2-5; d_gene: .; v_gene: TRBV5-4; abundance: .
CDR3aa: CASSLGPGYEQYF; CDR3nt: TGTGCCAGCAGCTTGGGGCCGGGGTACGAGCAGTACTTC; j_gene: TRBJ2-7; d_gene: .; v_gene: TRBV5-5; abundance: .
CDR3aa: CASSWQGPQHF; CDR3nt: TGTGCCAGCAGCTGGCAGGGACCCCAGCATTTT; j_gene: TRBJ1-5; d_gene: .; v_gene: TRBV5-8; abundance: .
CDR3aa: CASSPGGGGRSYNEQFF; CDR3nt: TGTGCCAGCAGTCCAGGTGGCGGGGGCCGCTCCTACAATGAGCAGTTCTTC; j_gene: TRBJ2-1; d_gene: .; v_gene: TRBV28; abundance: .
CDR3aa: CASSLTPGYGYTEAFF; CDR3nt: TGTGCCAGCAGTCTTACCCCGGGGTATGGGTACACTGAAGCTTTCTTT; j_gene: TRBJ1-1; d_gene: .; v_gene: TRBV27; abundance: .
CDR3aa: CASSGSQGRGYGYTF; CDR3nt: TGTGCCAGCTCTGGGTCACAGGGGCGCGGCTATGGCTACACCTTC; j_gene: TRBJ1-2; d_gene: TRBD1; v_gene: TRBV19; abundance: .
CDR3aa: CSVGQAFPSSTDTQYF; CDR3nt: TGCAGCGTTGGGCAGGCATTCCCTTCTAGCACAGATACGCAGTATTTT; j_gene: TRBJ2-3; d_gene: .; v_gene: TRBV29-1; abundance: .
CDR3aa: CASSGGQGPYNSPLHF; CDR3nt: TGCGCCAGCAGCGGGGGACAGGGTCCCTATAATTCACCCCTCCACTTT; j_gene: TRBJ1-6; d_gene: TRBD1; v_gene: TRBV5-1; abundance: .
CDR3aa: CASGIAGGPAETQYF; CDR3nt: TGCGCCAGCGGAATCGCGGGAGGGCCGGCGGAGACCCAGTACTTC; j_gene: TRBJ2-5; d_gene: TRBD2; v_gene: TRBV5-1; abundance: .